A single sample gave rise to the 9 T cell receptor beta chains below, sequenced in a study of OX40 agonist ivuxolimab in advanced cancers. TCRdb's table, derived via immunoSEQ multiplex PCR, lists solely in-frame clones and lacks some. The sample records 15,000 to 20,000 clones, approximately 80% being singletons. This specimen was CD4+ or CD8+ T cells sorted from blood, taken in a trial of the OX40 agonist ivuxolimab. The receptors here all came from an adult with an advanced solid tumor such as melanoma, head and neck, liver or kidney cancer.

The J gene is TRBJ1-1, the V gene TRBV10-1, with D possibly being TRBD1 (6 bases). With 0 bases removed from V and 7 bases from J, the gap between germline ends came to 18 bases. CDR1 and CDR2 (germline): WNHNN, SYGVQD (reference sequence). CDR3 length: 16 amino acids. This CDR3 is CASSESKPQGLVEAFF. Written as DNA, the CDR3 is TGCGCCAGCAGTGAGTCGAAGCCCCAGGGGTTGGTTGAAGCTTTCTTT.

The chain employs TRBV10-3 and TRBJ2-1; a possible D gene is TRBD2 (5 bases). This CDR3 region has 16 residues. Germline-derived CDR1 and CDR2 are ENHRY and SYGVKD. With 3 bases removed from V and 6 bases from J, the gap between germline ends came to 18 bases. The CDR3 loop reads CAISDYSRRSPNEQFF. The CDR3, as DNA: TGTGCCATCAGTGATTACTCTAGGAGGAGCCCCAATGAGCAGTTCTTC.

The gene calls are TRBV11-2 and TRBJ1-1; the D is unclear. The germline CDR1 and CDR2 sequences are SGHAT and FQNNGV. There are 12 residues in the CDR3. V was pared by 5 bases and J by 1 base, with 5 bases between. In DNA, the CDR3 is TGTGCCAGCAGCCTACAGAACACTGAAGCTTTCTTT. It codes for CASSLQNTEAFF.

This clone was recorded once. The CDR3, as DNA: TGTGCCAGTAATCCCGGGACTAGCGGGAGTCTCAATGAGCAGTTCTTC. Translated, it gives CASNPGTSGSLNEQFF. The chain recombines TRBV19 with TRBJ2-1; TRBD2 matches 14 bases. After removal of 7 bases from V and 6 bases from J, the junction contained 8 bases not matched to a gene. Germline assignment: CDR1 LNHDA and CDR2 SQIVND (reference sequence). The CDR3 is 16 amino acids.

The chain has TRBV5-4 and TRBJ2-1; 7 nucleotides match TRBD2. This CDR3 region has 16 residues. CDR1 SGHNT and CDR2 YYREEE come from the germline V gene (reference sequence). Unmatched junction bases numbered 10, after V lost 2 bases and J lost 5 bases. CDR3 amino acids: CASSLLGTMGNNEQFF. In DNA form, the CDR3 reads TGTGCCAGCAGCTTACTCGGGACTATGGGAAACAATGAGCAGTTCTTC.

This chain joins TRBV18 and TRBJ1-2; 8 nucleotides line up with TRBD1. Germline-derived CDR1 and CDR2 are KGHSH and LQKENI. The length of the CDR3 is 13 residues. V trimming: 3 bases; J trimming: 3 bases; junction bases outside the gene matches: 0. The CDR3 region has the DNA TGTGCCAGCTCACCGGGACAGGACTATGGCTACACCTTC. Translated: CASSPGQDYGYTF.

The chain's CDR3 is CASRPDNLNTEAFF. The CDR3 DNA reads as TGTGCCAGCAGGCCGGACAACCTGAACACTGAAGCTTTCTTT. The gene calls are TRBV7-3 and TRBJ1-1; weak D call: TRBD1 (5 bases). Germline loops: CDR1 SGHTA, CDR2 FQGTGA. Trimming pared 6 bases from V and 0 bases from J, leaving 11 bases between. There are 14 residues in the CDR3.

J is TRBJ2-3 and V is TRBV7-3; possible D gene TRBD2, 5 bases. In germline, CDR1 is SGHTA, CDR2 FQGTGA. The CDR3 loop spans 13 amino acids. The germline V and J ends were trimmed by 2 bases and 6 bases, with 9 bases remaining between them. CDR3: CASSLDQRDTQYF. Written as DNA, the CDR3 is TGTGCCAGCAGCTTAGACCAGCGGGATACGCAGTATTTT.

This chain joins TRBV9 and TRBJ1-3; D not certain. Between the trimmed V and J ends, which lost 4 bases and 0 bases, there was a span of 11 bases. The CDR3 covers 15 residues. CDR1 and CDR2 from the germline V gene are SGDLS and YYNGEE. The CDR3 DNA reads as TGTGCCAGCAGCCCCAAGCACCTCTCTGGAAACACCATATATTTT. Amino acids: CASSPKHLSGNTIYF.